This T cell receptor beta chain was retrieved from a study of technical replicates of blood from a few donors. The germline V gene encodes CDR1 LGHNA and CDR2 YNFKEQ. The J segment lost 0 bases and the V segment lost 0 bases, leaving 4 bases of the junction unmatched. This CDR3 has 16 amino acids. Using immunoSEQ multiplex PCR, the repertoire was profiled, and TCRdb retains in-frame clones only, with some absent. The sample consists of about 79,000 clones, 85% to 95% of them appearing once. Input material: T cells isolated from PBMCs. The clonotype originates from a human donor in good health. The chain joins TRBV4-2 to TRBJ2-5; 7 nucleotides agree with TRBD1. DNA for the CDR3: TGTGCCAGCAGCCAAGACTGGGACAGAGACCAAGAGACCCAGTACTTC. Amino acids: CASSQDWDRDQETQYF.